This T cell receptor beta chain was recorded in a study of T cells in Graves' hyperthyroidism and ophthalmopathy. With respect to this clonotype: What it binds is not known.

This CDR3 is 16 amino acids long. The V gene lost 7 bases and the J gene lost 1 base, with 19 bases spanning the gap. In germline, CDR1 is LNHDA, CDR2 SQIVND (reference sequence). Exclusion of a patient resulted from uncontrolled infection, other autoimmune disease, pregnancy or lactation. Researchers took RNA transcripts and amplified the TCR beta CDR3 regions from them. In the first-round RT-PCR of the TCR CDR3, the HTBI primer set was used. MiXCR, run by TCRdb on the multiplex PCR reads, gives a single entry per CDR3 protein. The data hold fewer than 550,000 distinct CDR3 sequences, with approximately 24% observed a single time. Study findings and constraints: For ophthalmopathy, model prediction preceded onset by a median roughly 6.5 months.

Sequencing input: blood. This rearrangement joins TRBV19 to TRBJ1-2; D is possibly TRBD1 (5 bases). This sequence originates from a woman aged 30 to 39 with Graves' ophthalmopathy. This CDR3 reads CASIPASSGGNYGYTF. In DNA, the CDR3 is TGTGCCAGTATCCCTGCTTCCTCCGGGGGTAACTATGGCTACACCTTC.